Following are 15 T cell receptor beta chains from one sample sequenced in a study of shared T cell receptors in the human thymus. Clones were sequenced by immunoSEQ multiplex PCR, and TCRdb holds only the in-frame ones, with some missing. The sample lists a few hundred thousand clones; approximately 95% were seen once. Sequencing input: thymocytes. The receptor source for this set is a human donor.

The rearrangement links TRBV28 to TRBJ2-5; D possibly corresponds to TRBD1 (5 bases). Trimming took off 5 bases at V and 4 bases at J, with 14 bases between the two ends. The CDR3 runs to 14 residues. Germline V CDR1 and CDR2: MDHEN, SYDVKM. The CDR3 nucleotides read TGTGCCAGCAGTCCCGAACCAGGGCGAGAGACCCAGTACTTC. Residues: CASSPEPGRETQYF. Together with reference TRBV28 and TRBJ2-5, the CDR3 gives the full variable domain: DVKVTQSSRYLVKRTGEKVFLECVQDMDHENMFWYRQDPGLGLRLIYFSYDVKMKEKGDIPEGYSVSREKKERFSLILESASTNQTSMYLCASSPEPGRETQYFGPGTRLLVL.

The rearrangement joins TRBV9 to TRBJ2-1; 7 positions match TRBD2. CDR1 and CDR2 from the germline V gene are SGDLS and YYNGEE. Trimming at V came to 0 bases and at J to 4 bases, leaving 4 bases not matched to a gene. CDR3 length: 15 amino acids. The CDR3 coding sequence is TGTGCCAGCAGCGTAGCTCCCGGGGGGTACAATGAGCAGTTCTTC. Its translation is CASSVAPGGYNEQFF.

J is TRBJ1-2 and V is TRBV27; 8 bases agree with TRBD1. V lost 3 bases to trimming and J lost 11 bases; unmatched junction nucleotides: 11. The CDR3 runs to 14 residues. The germline CDR1 and CDR2 sequences are MNHEY and SMNVEV (reference sequence). This chain's CDR3 is CASSFQPGQEGYTF. The CDR3 nucleotides are TGTGCCAGCAGTTTTCAGCCGGGACAGGAGGGGTACACCTTC.

The chain couples TRBV2 to TRBJ1-2; perhaps TRBD1 as D (6 bases). The CDR3 consists of 14 residues. V lost 1 base, J lost 9 bases, and 15 bases lay in between. In germline, CDR1 is SNHLY, CDR2 FYNNEI. The CDR3 sequence: CASSEGGAEVCYTF. The CDR3 nucleotides read TGTGCCAGCAGTGAAGGGGGGGCGGAGGTATGCTACACCTTC.

This chain links TRBV6-5 with TRBJ2-7; 8 nucleotides line up with TRBD2. The V segment lost 5 bases and the J segment 5 bases; nucleotides outside the gene matches: 8. Germline loops: CDR1 MNHEY, CDR2 SVGAGI. The CDR3 has 14 amino acids. In DNA, the CDR3 is TGTGCCAGCAGTCCGGGACTAGTTAACCACGAGCAGTACTTC. Its protein product is CASSPGLVNHEQYF.

The gene calls are TRBV21-1 and TRBJ2-1. TRBV21-1 is a listed pseudogene. The CDR3 is 22 residues long. The DNA for the CDR3 is TGTGCCAGCAGCAAAGCTTGTCGATTTGACCACCCCGTACACCTCTCCTACAATGAGCAGTTCTTC. It codes for CASSKACRFDHPVHLSYNEQFF.

CDR3 sequence: CASTRLKREVSDTQYF. CDR3 in DNA: TGTGCCAGCACAAGGTTAAAGCGGGAGGTTTCAGATACGCAGTATTTT. V and J are TRBV5-8 and TRBJ2-3; 9 bases are shared with TRBD2. The length of the CDR3 is 16 residues. The V and J ends lost 6 bases and 4 bases, in that order; junction bases with no gene match: 12. In germline, CDR1 is SGHTS, CDR2 YDEGEE.

This clone was counted once. CDR3 sequence: CSVFGGAGRLHEQFF. For the CDR3, the DNA is TGCAGCGTTTTCGGGGGGGCAGGGAGGTTGCATGAGCAGTTCTTC. The rearrangement uses TRBV29-1 and TRBJ2-1, with 8 bases aligning to TRBD2. Germline V lookup: CDR1 SQVTM, CDR2 ANQGSEA. J was trimmed by 8 bases and V by 5 bases; bases with no gene match: 14. The CDR3 loop spans 15 amino acids.

The chain joins TRBV7-6 to TRBJ2-6, with TRBD1 matching 10 bases. This CDR3 is built from 19 residues. The germline V gene has CDR1 SGHVS and CDR2 FNYEAQ. The V and J ends lost 3 bases and 2 bases, in that order; junction bases with no gene match: 10. The CDR3 sequence is CASSFRVDRGQAGANVLTF. CDR3 in DNA: TGTGCCAGCAGCTTCAGAGTAGACAGGGGGCAAGCTGGGGCCAACGTCCTGACTTTC.

The gene calls are TRBV9 and TRBJ2-1; 7 bases are shared with TRBD2. CDR3 length: 16 amino acids. The germline CDR1 and CDR2 sequences are SGDLS and YYNGEE. Trimming took 0 bases from V and 3 from J; bases not matched to a gene: 6. In DNA form, the CDR3 reads TGTGCCAGCAGCGTAGTGCCAGAGCGGGACTACAATGAGCAGTTCTTC. Translating gives CASSVVPERDYNEQFF.

The chain has TRBV6-1 and TRBJ2-7; 10 bases line up with TRBD2. The CDR3 has 15 residues. The V gene's germline CDR1 is MNHNS and CDR2 SASEGT. V dropped 3 bases and J dropped 3; count of bases not matched to a gene: 5. The CDR3 loop reads CASSDRTSGIYEQYF. CDR3 nucleotide sequence: TGTGCCAGCAGTGACCGGACTAGCGGAATCTACGAGCAGTACTTC.

The rearrangement joins TRBV11-2 to TRBJ2-3; D is perhaps TRBD1 (6 bases). This CDR3 comprises 15 residues. Trimming cost V 0 bases and J 5 bases, with 12 bases left between them. CDR1 and CDR2 (germline): SGHAT, FQNNGV. The CDR3 DNA sequence: TGTGCCAGCAGCTTAGAGGGGGCAAGCGGAGATACGCAGTATTTT. It specifies CASSLEGASGDTQYF.

This chain connects TRBV14 to TRBJ2-3; TRBD2 matches at 8 bases. Looked up from germline, CDR1 is SGHDN and CDR2 is FVKESK. This CDR3 is 16 amino acids long. With V trimmed by 0 bases and J by 0 bases, 2 bases remained unmatched. The CDR3 protein is CASSQEWTSSTDTQYF. The DNA for the CDR3 is TGTGCCAGCAGCCAAGAATGGACTAGCAGCACAGATACGCAGTATTTT.

This chain links TRBV27 with TRBJ1-6; D is unclear. The germline CDR1 and CDR2 sequences are MNHEY and SMNVEV (reference sequence). The germline V and J ends were trimmed by 6 bases and 0 bases, with 12 bases remaining between them. The CDR3 loop spans 16 amino acids. DNA of the CDR3: TGTGCCAGCAGACCACTGGGGAGCTCCTATAATTCACCCCTCCACTTT. This translates into CASRPLGSSYNSPLHF.

The chain employs TRBV6-5 and TRBJ2-2; no clear D. V gave up 7 bases and J gave up 7 bases, with 7 bases separating them. The germline CDR1 and CDR2 sequences are MNHEY and SVGAGI. This CDR3 comprises 11 residues. This CDR3 is CASNHNGELFF. The CDR3 coding sequence is TGTGCCAGCAACCACAACGGGGAGCTGTTTTTT.